These 6 T cell receptor beta chains were all obtained from the same sample, sequenced in a study of graft-versus-host responses after intestinal transplantation. No antigen is known for these receptors. Assay: immunoSEQ multiplex PCR; the TCRdb copy retains only in-frame clones and omits some. The sample has about 88,000 clones, 80% to 95% seen once; the top ten hold 0.3% to 0.35%. This specimen consisted of unstimulated CD4+ T cells sorted from spleen or lymph node cells, obtained before transplant. These receptors were taken from a human donor who was the organ donor for an intestinal transplant.

This chain joins TRBV7-3 and TRBJ2-1; 11 bases fit TRBD1. V was clipped by 2 bases and J by 9 bases; unmatched bases: 15. This CDR3 region has 18 residues. CDR1 and CDR2 (germline): SGHTA, FQGTGA. For the CDR3, the DNA is TGTGCCAGCAGCTTACATCCTGGGACAGGGGGTAATGAAGTTGAGCAGTTCTTC. Protein product: CASSLHPGTGGNEVEQFF.

The chain uses TRBV20-1 and TRBJ1-4, with TRBD1 identical over 8 bases. J gave up 10 bases and V 3 bases, and 1 base lay outside the gene matches. This CDR3 has 11 residues. Germline CDR1 reads DFQATT; CDR2 reads SNEGSKA (reference sequence). The CDR3 is CSASTGGKLFF. In DNA form, the CDR3 reads TGCAGTGCTAGTACAGGGGGAAAACTGTTTTTT.

In its sample, this clone was seen once. The V and J genes are TRBV5-4 and TRBJ2-3; D may be TRBD1 (6 bases). CDR1 and CDR2 (germline): SGHNT, YYREEE (reference sequence). The CDR3 is 15 amino acids. The ends were cut back, 1 base at V and 4 bases at J, with 13 bases in the middle. The CDR3 loop reads CASSLQGPGPDTQYF. The CDR3 DNA reads as TGTGCCAGCAGCTTGCAGGGGCCGGGCCCAGATACGCAGTATTTT.

V gene TRBV30 combines with J gene TRBJ2-7, with 12 bases fitting TRBD1. Germline loops: CDR1 GTSNPN, CDR2 SVGIG (reference sequence). Trimming cost V 2 bases and J 6 bases; bases outside gene matches: 8. The CDR3 runs to 15 residues. Here the CDR3 reads CAWSTPGTGGGEQYF. CDR3 in DNA: TGTGCCTGGAGTACCCCCGGGACAGGGGGCGGCGAGCAGTACTTC.

This sequence joins TRBV11-2 and TRBJ2-3, with 8 bases aligning to TRBD2. Germline V CDR1 and CDR2: SGHAT, FQNNGV. The CDR3 spans 15 residues. J gave up 8 bases and V 0 bases, and 7 bases lay outside the gene matches. The CDR3 sequence: CASSLEGTSWGTQYF. In DNA form, the CDR3 reads TGTGCCAGCAGCTTAGAGGGGACTAGTTGGGGTACGCAGTATTTT.

CDR3 region: CASSLFGRLDANYGYTF. CDR3 DNA sequence: TGTGCCAGCAGTTTATTTGGTAGGCTAGATGCTAACTATGGCTACACCTTC. V usage is TRBV28 and J usage is TRBJ1-2, with D unclear. This CDR3 has 17 amino acids. The V gene's germline CDR1 is MDHEN and CDR2 SYDVKM. The ends were cut back, 1 base at V and 0 bases at J, with 15 bases in the middle.